This T cell receptor (beta chain) originates from a study of Ad26.COV2.S vaccination and SARS-CoV-2 variants. The overall study: Ad26.COV2.S given intramuscularly, once or twice 56 days apart.

There are 13 residues in the CDR3. The V and J ends lost 7 bases and 3 bases respectively, with 12 bases between them. Germline V gives CDR1 SNHLY, CDR2 FYNNEI. Treatment of the sample: about 20 received Ad26.COV2.S at low or high dose, single or two shots; about 5 received placebo; per-sample allocation not given. The investigators took samples on day 63 after the first vaccine or placebo injection. Data came from immunoSEQ multiplex PCR; TCRdb stores just in-frame clones and leaves some out. The sample lists fewer than 400,000 clones; more than 70% were seen once. This clonotype was obtained from a person aged 18 to 59 who received the Ad26.COV2.S COVID-19 vaccine or a placebo. The sample here was peripheral blood, taken in a trial of Ad26.COV2.S vaccine versus placebo. The chain couples TRBV2 to TRBJ1-1; no clear D. The CDR3 protein is CASTRVMDTEAFF. In DNA form, the CDR3 reads TGTGCCAGCACCCGTGTGATGGACACTGAAGCTTTCTTT.